This TCR beta chain was obtained from a study of glioma-infiltrating T cells after dendritic cell vaccination. Produced via immunoSEQ multiplex PCR; TCRdb's table is partial and in-frame only. The data hold tens of thousands of clones, with approximately 83% observed a single time. The time point is: after dendritic cell vaccination, including at tumor progression/relapse. Patients had residual fresh-frozen tumor tissue and more than two years of survival data. None of the glioblastoma patients had an isocitrate dehydrogenase mutation. PBMC sampling occurred before vaccination, two weeks after the third dose, and at progression. Of note for this clone: Antigen unknown.

CDR1 is LNHDA and CDR2 is SQIVND in the germline V gene (reference sequence). Trimming cost V 5 bases and J 4 bases; bases outside gene matches: 4. CDR3 length: 15 amino acids. General study points: Longer survival after dendritic cell vaccination followed higher pretreatment TIL content.

The clonotype comes from a human donor with glioblastoma. The chain is built from TRBV19 and TRBJ2-7, with TRBD2 matching over 14 bases. Specimen: blood, collected after dendritic cell vaccination. The CDR3 loop reads CASSGTSGGAYEQYF. CDR3 coding DNA: TGTGCCAGTAGTGGGACTAGCGGGGGTGCTTACGAGCAGTACTTC.